What follows are 27 T cell receptor beta chains derived from one specimen sequenced in a study of shared clonotypes between healthy human individuals. This table comes from immunoSEQ multiplex PCR, and its TCRdb copy is limited to in-frame clones, with some not included. The sample holds 2 million to 2.5 million clones; 85% to 95% are singletons and the top ten take 0.37%. Sequences were obtained from naive CD4+ T cells from PBMCs. Described subset: CD45RA+ positively selected. The receptors here all came from a man between 18 and 29 years old in good health. Some clones in this sample may be carry-over from other donors' samples.

The chain couples TRBV19 to TRBJ2-6; 10 bases match TRBD1. Germline V gene lookup returns CDR1 LNHDA and CDR2 SQIVND (reference sequence). The CDR3 sequence is 18 residues long. V gave up 1 base and J gave up 0 bases; unmatched junction bases: 3. The CDR3 coding sequence is TGTGCCAGTAGTATAGCATGGACAGGGGGCTCTGGGGCCAACGTCCTGACTTTC. As protein: CASSIAWTGGSGANVLTF.

The chain employs TRBV28 and TRBJ1-4; D perhaps matches TRBD1 (5 bases). Trimming shortened V by 5 bases and J by 9 bases, and 25 bases separated the two germline ends. CDR3 length: 17 amino acids. CDR1 and CDR2 from the germline V gene are MDHEN and SYDVKM. The CDR3: CASSHPPSRQGTQKLFF. The CDR3 DNA is TGTGCCAGCAGTCATCCCCCTAGCCGACAAGGGACGCAAAAACTGTTTTTT.

The rearrangement joins TRBV9 to TRBJ2-3; D is uncertain. This CDR3 has 14 residues. Trimming removed 4 bases from V and 1 base from J, with 10 bases in between. Germline CDR1 and CDR2: SGDLS and YYNGEE. The CDR3, as DNA: TGTGCCAGCAGCCCCCACGAGGGCACAGATACGCAGTATTTT. It yields the protein CASSPHEGTDTQYF. Complete variable domain (other parts from reference TRBV9 and TRBJ2-3): DSGVTQTPKHLITATGQRVTLRCSPRSGDLSVYWYQQSLDQGLQFLIQYYNGEERAKGNILERFSAQQFPDLHSELNLSSLELGDSALYFCASSPHEGTDTQYFGPGTRLTVL.

Here the CDR3 reads CASTSATSYQETQYF. For the CDR3, the DNA is TGTGCCAGTACATCCGCTACTTCGTACCAAGAGACCCAGTACTTC. The rearrangement joins TRBV18 to TRBJ2-5, with D unclear. Trimming pared 9 bases from V and 0 bases from J, leaving 17 bases between. This CDR3 spans 15 amino acids. Germline lookup yields CDR1 KGHSH and CDR2 LQKENI.

The chain joins TRBV4-3 to TRBJ1-5, with D tentatively TRBD1 (5 bases). This CDR3 is built from 16 residues. The germline V gene encodes CDR1 LGHNA and CDR2 YSLEER. Trimming removed 2 bases from V and 3 bases from J, with 14 bases in between. The CDR3 sequence is CASSQPGLRINQPQHF. The CDR3 DNA reads TGCGCCAGCAGCCAACCGGGACTGCGAATCAATCAGCCCCAGCATTTT.

This chain joins TRBV19 and TRBJ1-2; D not certain. The CDR3 extends over 13 amino acids. Germline-derived CDR1 and CDR2 are LNHDA and SQIVND (reference sequence). Trimming removed 3 bases at V and 3 bases at J, with 8 bases between. CDR3 bases: TGTGCCAGTAGTATTCGGGAGTACTATGGCTACACCTTC. Its protein product is CASSIREYYGYTF.

This sequence joins TRBV2 and TRBJ2-2; 8 bases are shared with TRBD2. Germline V CDR1 and CDR2: SNHLY, FYNNEI. The CDR3 runs 15 residues. V dropped 3 bases and J dropped 3; count of bases not matched to a gene: 3. The CDR3 is CASSESGRDTGELFF. The CDR3 coding sequence is TGTGCCAGCAGTGAGAGCGGGAGAGACACCGGGGAGCTGTTTTTT.

V gene TRBV4-1 combines with J gene TRBJ2-7; D remains ambiguous. V lost 4 bases and J lost 2, with 12 bases in between. Germline CDR1 reads MGHRA; CDR2 reads YSYEKL. The CDR3 is made up of 14 amino acids. CDR3 DNA: TGCGCCAGCAGCCGCCCATATTCGCCCTACGAGCAGTACTTC. Translation: CASSRPYSPYEQYF.

V is TRBV10-3 and J is TRBJ1-1; 9 bases line up with TRBD1. Germline V lookup: CDR1 ENHRY, CDR2 SYGVKD. The CDR3 extends over 12 amino acids. J gave up 9 bases and V 6 bases, and 5 bases lay outside the gene matches. The CDR3, as DNA: TGTGCCATCAGGCCCGGACAGGGGAAAGCTTTCTTT. The encoded protein is CAIRPGQGKAFF.

This chain links TRBV6-1 with TRBJ1-3; D gene uncertain. Per the germline V gene, CDR1 is MNHNS and CDR2 is SASEGT. V was cut by 3 bases and J by 4 bases, with 7 bases left in between. This CDR3 is built from 13 residues. Here the CDR3 reads CASSENGGNTIYF. DNA of the CDR3: TGTGCCAGCAGTGAGAACGGGGGAAACACCATATATTTT.

The V gene is TRBV30, the J gene TRBJ1-2; D call uncertain. Looked up from germline, CDR1 is GTSNPN and CDR2 is SVGIG (reference sequence). The V end was cut by 5 bases, the J end by 1 base, with 8 bases between. CDR3 length: 12 residues. CDR3 residues: CAWAGNNYGYTF. Written as DNA, the CDR3 is TGTGCCTGGGCAGGAAATAACTATGGCTACACCTTC.

The chain links TRBV11-1 to TRBJ2-3; D remains ambiguous. The germline V gene has CDR1 SGHAT and CDR2 FQDESV (reference sequence). This CDR3 spans 14 amino acids. V lost 5 bases to trimming and J lost 2 bases, with 11 bases between them. The CDR3 DNA reads TGTGCCAGCAGCCCGAAATTTTTCACAGATACGCAGTATTTT. Its protein is CASSPKFFTDTQYF.

This sequence joins TRBV27 and TRBJ2-7; D uncertain. The germline gives CDR1 MNHEY, CDR2 SMNVEV (reference sequence). Trimming removed 6 bases at V and 6 bases at J, with 21 bases between. The CDR3 is made up of 15 amino acids. The CDR3 loop reads CASRPEQLLFGEQYF. The CDR3 DNA reads as TGTGCCAGCAGACCCGAGCAACTACTATTCGGCGAGCAGTACTTC.

The V call is TRBV18, the J call TRBJ1-5; D remains unclear. The CDR3 spans 14 residues. CDR1 is KGHSH and CDR2 is LQKENI in the germline V gene. Trimming left V 3 bases short and J 5 bases short, with 11 bases between. In nucleotides, the CDR3 is TGTGCCAGCTCACCGGCCCTGAAGGATCAGCCCCAGCATTTT. Translation: CASSPALKDQPQHF.

This clone was counted a single time. The rearrangement links TRBV28 to TRBJ1-2; 9 nucleotides line up with TRBD1. Germline V gene sequence: CDR1 MDHEN, CDR2 SYDVKM. The trim removed 6 bases at V and 4 bases at J, leaving 6 bases unmatched. The CDR3 contains 14 residues. The CDR3 DNA reads TGTGCCAGCAGAACAACAGGGGGCAGCTATGGCTACACCTTC. Residues: CASRTTGGSYGYTF.

The V call is TRBV7-3, the J call TRBJ2-1; the match to TRBD1 covers 11 bases. The V segment lost 5 bases and the J segment 7 bases; nucleotides outside the gene matches: 4. The germline CDR1 and CDR2 sequences are SGHTA and FQGTGA. The CDR3 contains 14 residues. The DNA of the CDR3 is TGTGCCAGCAGCGTGGGACAGGGGGTAAATGAGCAGTTCTTC. Translation: CASSVGQGVNEQFF.

The rearrangement links TRBV7-9 to TRBJ1-4; D unresolved. CDR1 and CDR2 from the germline V gene are SEHNR and FQNEAQ (reference sequence). Trimming left V 5 bases short and J 3 bases short, with 4 bases between. CDR3 length: 12 amino acids. The CDR3, as DNA: TGTGCCAGCAGCAGACCTAATGAAAAACTGTTTTTT. It translates to CASSRPNEKLFF.

This rearrangement joins TRBV29-1 to TRBJ2-5; the D gene is possibly TRBD2 (6 bases). CDR3 length: 14 amino acids. CDR1 SQVTM and CDR2 ANQGSEA come from the germline V gene. The V gene lost 6 bases and the J gene lost 2 bases, with 16 bases spanning the gap. The CDR3 DNA follows: TGCAGCGTCAACCGGGGACTGGGACAAGAGACCCAGTACTTC. This translates into CSVNRGLGQETQYF. Supplemented by reference TRBV29-1 and TRBJ2-5, the full variable domain reads SAVISQKPSRDICQRGTSLTIQCQVDSQVTMMFWYRQQPGQSLTLIATANQGSEATYESGFVIDKFPISRPNLTFSTLTVSNMSPEDSSIYLCSVNRGLGQETQYFGPGTRLLVL.

The chain links TRBV30 to TRBJ2-1; no definite D call. V lost 1 base and J lost 0, with 7 bases in between. The CDR3 length is 14 residues. Germline V lookup: CDR1 GTSNPN, CDR2 SVGIG (reference sequence). CDR3 amino acids: CAWSASSSYNEQFF. As DNA, the CDR3 is TGTGCCTGGAGTGCCTCGAGCTCCTACAATGAGCAGTTCTTC.

The chain couples TRBV7-9 to TRBJ2-7; TRBD1 matches 10 bases. CDR1 and CDR2 (germline): SEHNR, FQNEAQ (reference sequence). J gave up 0 bases and V 4 bases, and 9 bases lay outside the gene matches. The length of the CDR3 is 17 residues. CDR3 region: CASSSPRGQGISYEQYF. As DNA, the CDR3 is TGTGCCAGCAGCTCTCCCCGGGGACAGGGGATCTCCTACGAGCAGTACTTC.

The chain has TRBV11-2 and TRBJ2-2; 7 bases agree with TRBD2. Trimming cost V 5 bases and J 7 bases; bases outside gene matches: 10. The CDR3 runs to 15 residues. CDR1 is SGHAT and CDR2 is FQNNGV in the germline V gene. The CDR3 spells CASSRIAGTIGELFF. DNA for the CDR3: TGTGCCAGCAGCAGAATTGCCGGGACTATCGGGGAGCTGTTTTTT.

The chain combines TRBV5-1 with TRBJ1-2; D unclear. Germline CDR1 is SGHRS and CDR2 is YFSETQ. The CDR3 contains 15 residues. Trimming stripped 1 base from V and 1 base from J, with 11 bases between. The CDR3, as DNA: TGCGCCAGCAGCTTGCGTCTTTTTGGTAACTATGGCTACACCTTC. Amino acids: CASSLRLFGNYGYTF.

This chain joins TRBV5-4 and TRBJ1-5; D unresolved. V lost 5 bases and J 4 bases, leaving 16 bases between the germline ends. The CDR3 is 15 residues long. The V gene's germline CDR1 is SGHNT and CDR2 YYREEE (reference sequence). The CDR3 is CASSPSPGLNQPQHF. DNA for the CDR3: TGTGCCAGCAGTCCATCGCCAGGCCTGAATCAGCCCCAGCATTTT.

The chain carries TRBV7-2 and TRBJ2-7; tentatively, D is TRBD1 or TRBD2 (5 bases each). The CDR3 length is 15 residues. V lost 3 bases, J lost 2 bases, and 14 bases lay in between. Germline V gives CDR1 SGHTA, CDR2 FQGNSA. This chain's CDR3 is CASSFPGTAPYEQYF. The CDR3 bases are TGTGCCAGCAGCTTCCCCGGGACGGCACCCTACGAGCAGTACTTC.

The chain recombines TRBV6-1 with TRBJ1-5; 8 nucleotides agree with TRBD1. The CDR3 runs 18 residues. Germline V gene lookup returns CDR1 MNHNS and CDR2 SASEGT. The V gene end was trimmed by 3 bases and the J gene end by 0 bases; junction bases not matched to a gene: 10. The CDR3 loop reads CASSDPGQVIYSNQPQHF. In DNA, the CDR3 is TGTGCCAGCAGTGACCCGGGACAGGTGATTTATAGCAATCAGCCCCAGCATTTT.

This chain joins TRBV10-1 and TRBJ1-2; possibly TRBD1 for D (5 bases). The CDR3 sequence is 18 residues long. V was cut by 2 bases and J by 4 bases, with 23 bases left in between. Per germline, CDR1 WNHNN and CDR2 SYGVQD (reference sequence). The CDR3 loop is CASSEASRGRVRAYGYTF. CDR3 nucleotide sequence: TGCGCCAGCAGTGAGGCCTCCCGGGGCAGGGTCAGGGCCTATGGCTACACCTTC.

V gene TRBV19 combines with J gene TRBJ2-5; D might be TRBD1 (6 bases). The germline V gene has CDR1 LNHDA and CDR2 SQIVND (reference sequence). The V end lost 7 bases, the J end lost 5 bases, and 17 bases lay between the germline ends. This CDR3 is 14 amino acids long. For the CDR3, the DNA is TGTGCCAGTAAACTCAGGGGAAGTTGGGAGACCCAGTACTTC. Translation: CASKLRGSWETQYF.